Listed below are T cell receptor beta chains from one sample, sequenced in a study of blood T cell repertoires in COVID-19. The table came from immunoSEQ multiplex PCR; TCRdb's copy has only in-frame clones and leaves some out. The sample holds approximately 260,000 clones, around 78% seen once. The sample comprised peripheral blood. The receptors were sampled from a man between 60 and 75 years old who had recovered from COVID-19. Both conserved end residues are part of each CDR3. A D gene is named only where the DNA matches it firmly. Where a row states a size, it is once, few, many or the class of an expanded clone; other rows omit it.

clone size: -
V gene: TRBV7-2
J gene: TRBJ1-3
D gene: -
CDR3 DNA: TGTGCCAGCAGCTTCCCGGGAAACACCATATATTTT
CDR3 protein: CASSFPGNTIYF

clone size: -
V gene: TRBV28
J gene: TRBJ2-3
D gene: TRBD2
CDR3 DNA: TGTGCCAGCGCGGCGGGGGGGGGCAGAGATACGCAGTATTTT
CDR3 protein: CASAAGGGRDTQYF

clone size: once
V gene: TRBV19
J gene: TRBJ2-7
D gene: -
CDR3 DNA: TGTGCCAGTAGCATCCGGGGTCCCTACTCCTCCGAGCAGTACTTC
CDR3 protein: CASSIRGPYSSEQYF

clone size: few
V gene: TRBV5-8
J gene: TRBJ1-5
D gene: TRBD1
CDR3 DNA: TGTGCCAGCAGCTGGGACAGAAATAGCAATCAGCCCCAGCATTTT
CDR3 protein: CASSWDRNSNQPQHF

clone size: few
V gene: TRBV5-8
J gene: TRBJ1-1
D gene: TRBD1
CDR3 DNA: TGTGCCAGCAGCAACCCGACAGGGGGCTACGGGGGCACTGAAGCTTTCTTT
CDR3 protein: CASSNPTGGYGGTEAFF

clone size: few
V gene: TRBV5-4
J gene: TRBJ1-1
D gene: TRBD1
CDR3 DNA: TGTGCCAGCATCGAACAGGGGGACACTGAAGCTTTCTTT
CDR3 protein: CASIEQGDTEAFF

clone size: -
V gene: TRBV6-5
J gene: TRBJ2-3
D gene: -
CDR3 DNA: TGTGCCAGCAGCCACCCCACCGGGGTCACAGATACGCAGTATTTT
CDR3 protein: CASSHPTGVTDTQYF

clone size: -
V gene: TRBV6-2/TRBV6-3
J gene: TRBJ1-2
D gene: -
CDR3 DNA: TGTGCCAGCAGTCACCCGGGGAGCTATGGCTACACCTTC
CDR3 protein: CASSHPGSYGYTF

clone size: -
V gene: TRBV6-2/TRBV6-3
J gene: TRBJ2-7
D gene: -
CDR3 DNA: TGTGCCAGCAGTTGGTCGGGATTCTACGAGCAGTACTTC
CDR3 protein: CASSWSGFYEQYF

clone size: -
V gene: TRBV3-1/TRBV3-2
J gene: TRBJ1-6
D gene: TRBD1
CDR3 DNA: TGTGCCAGCAGCCCGGTATGGGGACAGCATTCACCCCTCCACTTT
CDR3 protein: CASSPVWGQHSPLHF

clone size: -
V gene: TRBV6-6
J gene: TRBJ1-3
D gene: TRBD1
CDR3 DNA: TGTGCCAGCTGCCGGGACAGGGTTTGCGGAAACACCATATATTTT
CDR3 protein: CASCRDRVCGNTIYF

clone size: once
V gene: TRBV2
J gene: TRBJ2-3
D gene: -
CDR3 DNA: TGTGCCAGCACCCTAGGGGGGGCGGTTTTCACAGATACGCAGTATTTT
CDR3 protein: CASTLGGAVFTDTQYF

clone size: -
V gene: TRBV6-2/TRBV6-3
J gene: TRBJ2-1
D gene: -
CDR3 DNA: TGTGCCAGCAGTTATGTGGGCCTTACCTCAGGCCAGTTCTTC
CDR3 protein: CASSYVGLTSGQFF

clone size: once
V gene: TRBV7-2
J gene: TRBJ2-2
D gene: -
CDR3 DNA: TGTGCCAGCAGCCAAGGGACGTGGAGGGTCGCCGGGGAGCTGTTTTTT
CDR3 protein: CASSQGTWRVAGELFF

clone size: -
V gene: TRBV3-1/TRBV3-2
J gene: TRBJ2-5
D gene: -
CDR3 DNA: TGTGCCAGCAGCCAAAACGCCCCCAGACAGTCGGAGACCCAGTACTTC
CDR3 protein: CASSQNAPRQSETQYF

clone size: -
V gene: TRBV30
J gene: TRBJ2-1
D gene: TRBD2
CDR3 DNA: TGTGCCTGGGATACTAGCGGGGTGTACAATGAGCAGTTCTTC
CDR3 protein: CAWDTSGVYNEQFF

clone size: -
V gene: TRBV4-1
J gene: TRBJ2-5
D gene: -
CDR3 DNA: TGCGCCAGCAGCCAACAAATAGGGGGGGGGACCCAGTACTTC
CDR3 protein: CASSQQIGGGTQYF

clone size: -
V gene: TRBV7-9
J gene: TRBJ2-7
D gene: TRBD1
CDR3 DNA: TGTGCCAGCAGCTTAGGGGACAGGAACATCCAGCAGTACTTC
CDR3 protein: CASSLGDRNIQQYF

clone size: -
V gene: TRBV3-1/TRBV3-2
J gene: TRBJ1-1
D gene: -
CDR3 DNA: TGTGCCAGCAGCTCCGTCAGCAGGGGCGAGTTGAACACTGAAGCTTTCTTT
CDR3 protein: CASSSVSRGELNTEAFF

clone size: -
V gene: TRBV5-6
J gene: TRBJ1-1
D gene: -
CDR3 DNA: TGTGCCAGCAGCTTGGACGGGTTCGTTGGCGCTTTCTTT
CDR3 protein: CASSLDGFVGAFF

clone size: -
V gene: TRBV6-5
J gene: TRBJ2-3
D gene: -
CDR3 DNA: TGTGCCAGCAGTTACCCGGGTTGGGATACGCAGTATTTT
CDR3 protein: CASSYPGWDTQYF

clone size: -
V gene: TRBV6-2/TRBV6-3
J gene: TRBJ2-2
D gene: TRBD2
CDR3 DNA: TGTGCCAGCAGTTACTCGATCACCGGGACTAGACACACCGGGGAGCTGTTTTTT
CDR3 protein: CASSYSITGTRHTGELFF

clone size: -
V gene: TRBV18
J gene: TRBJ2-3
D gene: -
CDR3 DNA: TGTGCCAGCTCACCACTAGCGCGGCCCAGCACAGATACGCAGTATTTT
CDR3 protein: CASSPLARPSTDTQYF

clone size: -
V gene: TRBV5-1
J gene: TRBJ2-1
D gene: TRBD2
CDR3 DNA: TGCGCCAGCAGCTCGAAGGGACTAGCGGGAGAGTTTAGGCAGTTCTTC
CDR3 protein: CASSSKGLAGEFRQFF